This TCR beta chain originates from a study of T-cell reconstitution after alpha-beta-depleted transplantation in children. Findings and limits, study-wide: Some patients owed their high day-60 TCRbeta diversity to surviving recipient T cells and thymic progenitors. Expanded graft clones, several hundred of them, were reportedly the source of alpha-beta T cells about two months after transplant.

Points on this clonotype: Its antigen is not known.

This CDR3 spans 13 amino acids. The V end lost 2 bases, the J end lost 5 bases, and 10 bases lay between the germline ends. Germline V lookup: CDR1 LGHNA, CDR2 YNFKEQ. Unique molecular identifiers featured in how the TCRbeta library was prepared. TCRdb itself ran the PCR reads through MiXCR, one entry per CDR3 protein. The table shows 300,000 to 400,000 distinct CDR3 sequences, with 23% occurring only once. This material consisted of PBMCs, mostly from graft donor cells, taken 180 days after TCRalphabeta/CD19-depleted stem cell transplant. This clonotype originated in a male patient under 18 who had a stem cell transplant for acute lymphoblastic leukemia, so the T cells may come from the graft donor. The chain recombines TRBV4-2 with TRBJ2-7; the D gene is possibly TRBD1 (6 bases). The CDR3 nucleotides are TGTGCCAGCAGCCAAAACAGGGCCCACGAGCAGTACTTC. This encodes CASSQNRAHEQYF.